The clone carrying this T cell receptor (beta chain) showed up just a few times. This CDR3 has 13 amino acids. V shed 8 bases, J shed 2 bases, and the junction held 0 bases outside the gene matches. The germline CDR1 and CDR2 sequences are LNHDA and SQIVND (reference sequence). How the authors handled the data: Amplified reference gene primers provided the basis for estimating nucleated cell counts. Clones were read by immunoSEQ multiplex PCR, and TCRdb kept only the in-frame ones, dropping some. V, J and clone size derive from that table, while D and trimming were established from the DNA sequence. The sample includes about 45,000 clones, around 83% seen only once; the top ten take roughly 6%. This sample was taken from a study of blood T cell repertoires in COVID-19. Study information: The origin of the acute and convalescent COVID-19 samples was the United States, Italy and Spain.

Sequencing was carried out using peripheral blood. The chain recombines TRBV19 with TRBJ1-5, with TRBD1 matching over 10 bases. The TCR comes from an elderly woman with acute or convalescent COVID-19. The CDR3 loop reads CASGTGGNQPQHF. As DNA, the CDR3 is TGTGCCAGTGGGACAGGGGGCAATCAGCCCCAGCATTTT.